The 8 T cell receptor beta chains reported below all come from one sample, sequenced in a study of pediatric ulcerative colitis. TCRdb keeps only in-frame clones here, not all; method: immunoSEQ multiplex PCR. The table lists around 64,000 clones, 86% of them singletons. The sample was blood. These receptors originate from a boy aged 5-17 years with severe ulcerative colitis.

CDR3 nucleotide sequence: TGTGCCAGTCAGGGGGCCCTTGGCTACACCTTC. This codes for CASQGALGYTF. The J gene is TRBJ1-2, the V gene TRBV19, with TRBD1 matching over 8 bases. With 8 bases clipped from V and 7 bases from J, the junction kept 3 bases outside the gene matches. The CDR3 consists of 11 residues. The germline CDR1 and CDR2 sequences are LNHDA and SQIVND (reference sequence).

This clone was picked up a small number of times. The rearrangement uses TRBV15 and TRBJ2-5; 8 positions match TRBD2. CDR1 LNHNV and CDR2 YYDKDF come from the germline V gene (reference sequence). J gave up 0 bases and V 2 bases, and 5 bases lay outside the gene matches. The CDR3 length is 16 residues. CDR3 in amino acids: CATSRYISGNQETQYF. CDR3 nucleotide sequence: TGTGCCACCAGCAGATACATTAGCGGGAACCAAGAGACCCAGTACTTC.

This clone was detected only a few times. This chain links TRBV7-9 with TRBJ2-5; TRBD2 aligns across 9 bases. The CDR3 consists of 16 residues. CDR1 and CDR2 (germline): SEHNR, FQNEAQ (reference sequence). Trimming took 6 bases from V and 1 from J; bases not matched to a gene: 9. Here the CDR3 DNA reads TGTGCCAGCAGATCCTTAGCGGGAGTGCTCCAAGAGACCCAGTACTTC. Its translation is CASRSLAGVLQETQYF.

The genes are TRBV5-6 and TRBJ1-1; 9 nucleotides agree with TRBD1. CDR1 is SGHDT, CDR2 YYEEEE, per germline. V dropped 3 bases and J dropped 0; count of bases not matched to a gene: 6. This CDR3 contains 16 residues. In DNA form, the CDR3 reads TGTGCCAGCAGCTCCGGACAGGGGAAAATGAACACTGAAGCTTTCTTT. It codes for CASSSGQGKMNTEAFF.

V and J are TRBV6-9 and TRBJ2-1, with a tentative D call TRBD2 (6 bases). From germline, CDR1 is MNHGY and CDR2 SVAAGI. CDR3 size: 13 residues. V gave up 2 bases and J gave up 16 bases, with 18 bases separating them. CDR3 in DNA: TGTGCCAGCAGTTATACCATCGGGAGTCCAAAATTCTTC. Its protein product is CASSYTIGSPKFF.

This CDR3 is CASSPGQGGYNEKLFF. The CDR3 region has the DNA TGCGCCAGCAGCCCGGGGCAGGGCGGCTATAATGAAAAACTGTTTTTT. This chain uses TRBV5-1 with TRBJ1-4; possibly TRBD1 for D (5 bases). This CDR3 has 16 amino acids. Trimming stripped 4 bases from V and 4 bases from J, with 17 bases between. The germline CDR1 and CDR2 sequences are SGHRS and YFSETQ.

V and J are TRBV7-2 and TRBJ2-2; the D is unclear. This CDR3 is 15 amino acids long. The ends were cut back, 2 bases at V and 5 bases at J, with 12 bases in the middle. The germline V gene has CDR1 SGHTA and CDR2 FQGNSA. The CDR3 DNA sequence: TGTGCCAGCAGCTTACGTTTGGTGGGGACCGGGGAGCTGTTTTTT. It is translated as CASSLRLVGTGELFF.

CDR3 coding DNA: TGCAGCGTTTCCGGACAGGCAAAGGCGGGAGTCACCTACGAGCAGTACTTC. Protein product: CSVSGQAKAGVTYEQYF. This sequence joins TRBV29-1 and TRBJ2-7; either TRBD1 or TRBD2 may fit D (7 bases each). This CDR3 comprises 17 residues. V lost 5 bases and J 2 bases, leaving 25 bases between the germline ends. Germline values: CDR1 SQVTM, CDR2 ANQGSEA.